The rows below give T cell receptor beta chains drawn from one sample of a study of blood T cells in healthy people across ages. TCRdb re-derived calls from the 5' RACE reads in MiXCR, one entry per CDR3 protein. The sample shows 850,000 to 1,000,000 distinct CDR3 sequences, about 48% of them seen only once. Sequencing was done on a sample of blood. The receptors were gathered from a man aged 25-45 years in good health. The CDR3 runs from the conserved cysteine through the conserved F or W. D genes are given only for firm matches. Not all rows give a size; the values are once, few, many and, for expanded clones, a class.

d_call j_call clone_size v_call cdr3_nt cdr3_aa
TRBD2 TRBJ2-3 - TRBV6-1 TGTGCCAGCAGTGCCCCTACTAGCGGGGGGGCAGATACGCAGTATTTT CASSAPTSGGADTQYF
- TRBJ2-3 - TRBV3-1 TGTGCCAGCAGCTCCGCCGGGACGACGGGCACAGATACGCAGTATTTT CASSSAGTTGTDTQYF
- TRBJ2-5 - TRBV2 TGTGCCACGGTGGCTAACCCGTACCAAGAGACCCAGTACTTC CATVANPYQETQYF
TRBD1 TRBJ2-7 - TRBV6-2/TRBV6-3 TGTGCCAGCAGTGACCTGGACAGGGGGCACGAGCAGTACTTC CASSDLDRGHEQYF
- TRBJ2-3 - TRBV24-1 TGTGCCGCTCCTGAGGGGCGGGGACACACAGATACGCAGTATTTT CAAPEGRGHTDTQYF
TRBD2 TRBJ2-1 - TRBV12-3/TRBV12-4 TGTGCCAGCAGCTCTAGCGGGGGGGCCATCTCCTACAATGAGCAGTTCTTC CASSSSGGAISYNEQFF
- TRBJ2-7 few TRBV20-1 TGCAGTGGTAGAATCGTGGACGGCTCAGGGTACGAGCAGTACTTC CSGRIVDGSGYEQYF
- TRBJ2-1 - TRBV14 TGTGCCAGCAGCCAAGGGGTTGCACTGAGGGGGTGGAATGAGCAGTTCTTC CASSQGVALRGWNEQFF
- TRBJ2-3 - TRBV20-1 TGCAGTGCTAGAGACTCGGGGGAGGCAGATACGCAGTATTTT CSARDSGEADTQYF
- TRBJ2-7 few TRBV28 TGTGCCAGCAGTTTGCGGGACGGCGCCTACGAGCAGTACTTC CASSLRDGAYEQYF
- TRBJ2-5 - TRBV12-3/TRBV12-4 TGTGCCAGCAGTTTCACGGGACGGGTGACCCAGTACTTC CASSFTGRVTQYF
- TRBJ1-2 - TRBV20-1 TGCAGTGCTAGACAGGATTACGCTAACTATGGCTACACCTTC CSARQDYANYGYTF
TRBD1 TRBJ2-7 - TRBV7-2 TGTGCCAGCACTGCTTCAGGGGGCTACGAGCAGTACTTC CASTASGGYEQYF
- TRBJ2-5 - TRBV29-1 TGCGGCGTTCTGGATCAAGAGACCCAGTACTTC CGVLDQETQYF
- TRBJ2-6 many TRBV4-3 TGCGCCAGCAGCCAAACTGGGGCCAACGTCCTGACTTTC CASSQTGANVLTF
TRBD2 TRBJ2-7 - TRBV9 TGTGCCAGCAGCGTAGGGGCTAGCGGGGCCAACTACGAGCAGTACTTC CASSVGASGANYEQYF
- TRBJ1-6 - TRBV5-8 TGTGCCAGCCGCGAGCTCGAGAGCTCCTATAATTCACCCCTCCACTTT CASRELESSYNSPLHF
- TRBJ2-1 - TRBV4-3 TGCGCCAGCAGCCAAGGTCAGGCGGGTCCTCCCTACAATGAGCAGTTCTTC CASSQGQAGPPYNEQFF
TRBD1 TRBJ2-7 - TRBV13 TGTGCCAGCAGCCCTCCGCAGGGGGAGACCTACGAGCAGTACTTC CASSPPQGETYEQYF
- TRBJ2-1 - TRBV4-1 TGCGCCAGCAGCCAAGAACAGGGCTATGAGCAGTTCTTC CASSQEQGYEQFF
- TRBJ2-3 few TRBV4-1 TGCGCCAGCAGCCAAGTCTACACGACTAGCACAGATACGCAGTATTTT CASSQVYTTSTDTQYF
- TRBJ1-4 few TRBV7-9 TGTGCCAGCAGCTTACAGGGAGAAAAACTGTTTTTT CASSLQGEKLFF
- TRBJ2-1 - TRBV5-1 TGCACCAGCAACCAGGGGTCTCCCTACAATGAGCAGTTCTTC CTSNQGSPYNEQFF
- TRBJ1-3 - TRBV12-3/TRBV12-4 TGTGCCAGCAGTTTAATCCGGGAGGGCTCTGGAAACACCATATATTTT CASSLIREGSGNTIYF
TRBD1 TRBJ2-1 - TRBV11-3 TGTGCCAGCAGCTTAGATCTCAGGACAGGGGGTTACAATGAGCAGTTCTTC CASSLDLRTGGYNEQFF
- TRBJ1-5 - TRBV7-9 TGTGCCAGCAGCTCGGACGGACCTTACAATCAGCCCCAGCATTTT CASSSDGPYNQPQHF
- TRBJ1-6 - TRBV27 TGTGCCAGCAGCTATCAGTTCGAGCGGTCACCCCTCCACTTT CASSYQFERSPLHF
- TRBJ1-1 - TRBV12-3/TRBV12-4 TGTGCCAGCAGTTTGAGGGGGATAGGCACTAAAGCTTTCTTT CASSLRGIGTKAFF
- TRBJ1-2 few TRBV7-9 TGTGCCAGCAGCCAGGCGCGTAACTATGGCTACACCTTC CASSQARNYGYTF
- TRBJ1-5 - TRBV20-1 TGCAGTGCTAGGGTAACAGGGATGTTGACCAATCAGCCCCAGCATTTT CSARVTGMLTNQPQHF
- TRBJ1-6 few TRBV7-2 TGTGCCAGCAGCCGCAGTGGGGGGGTTATGGATAATTCACCCCTCCACTTT CASSRSGGVMDNSPLHF
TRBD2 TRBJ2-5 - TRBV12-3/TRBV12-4 TGTGCCAGCAGTCCCACCAGAGCGGGGGGGCAAGAGACCCAGTACTTC CASSPTRAGGQETQYF